This entry is about one TCR beta chain. V shed 5 bases, J shed 1 base, and the junction held 4 bases outside the gene matches. Germline values: CDR1 SGHVS, CDR2 FNYEAQ. This CDR3 is 15 amino acids long. Time point specified: pretreatment peripheral blood. Between 1 and 8 samples, pretreatment and on-treatment, were given by each patient. The data were obtained in a study of PD-L1 blockade in urothelial cancer. Whole-study context: About 90% of the roughly 29 patients were men with bladder-origin urothelial cancer. Patients' prior chemotherapy regimens numbered 0 to 3. Median blood clonality was roughly 0.087, with 75,000 to 100,000 unique TCRs.

This table comes from immunoSEQ multiplex PCR, and its TCRdb copy is limited to in-frame clones, with some not included. The sample carries 45,000 to 50,000 clones, around 83% recorded once. Material: PBMCs, obtained around atezolizumab (anti-PD-L1) treatment. The origin of this receptor is a man aged 45-65 years with urothelial cancer. V and J are TRBV7-6 and TRBJ1-4; 7 bases are shared with TRBD1. The DNA of the CDR3 is TGTGCCAGCAGCGCGACAGGGATAACTAATGAAAAACTGTTTTTT. Its translation: CASSATGITNEKLFF.